Below, 27 T cell receptor beta chains from the same sample are listed, as sequenced in a study of blood T cell repertoires in COVID-19. Generated by immunoSEQ multiplex PCR, the TCRdb table keeps only in-frame clones and is missing some. The sample lists just over 50,000 clones; just over 85% were seen once. Sequencing was carried out using peripheral blood. The receptors stem from a man aged 70-80 years with acute or convalescent COVID-19.

The V call is TRBV5-1, the J call TRBJ1-2, with D perhaps matching TRBD1 (5 bases). The CDR3 has 15 amino acids. Per germline, CDR1 SGHRS and CDR2 YFSETQ. Trimming cost V 3 bases and J 4 bases, with 16 bases left between them. CDR3 nucleotides: TGCGCCAGCAGCTCGGGTGCAGGGCCGGTCTATGGCTACACCTTC. Residues: CASSSGAGPVYGYTF.

J is TRBJ1-2 and V is TRBV28, with D perhaps matching TRBD1 (6 bases). The germline gives CDR1 MDHEN, CDR2 SYDVKM. The CDR3 totals 13 residues. V was pared by 6 bases and J by 3 bases, with 11 bases between. The CDR3 DNA follows: TGTGCCAGCAGCAAAAACAGGGACTATGGCTACACCTTC. Its protein product is CASSKNRDYGYTF.

The chain joins TRBV12-5 to TRBJ1-1; weak D call: TRBD1 (5 bases). V gave up 4 bases and J gave up 4 bases, with 16 bases separating them. Per germline, CDR1 LGHNT and CDR2 FRNRAP. The CDR3 is made up of 15 amino acids. Written as DNA, the CDR3 is TGTGCTAGTGGTTCGGTACAGGTGTTGGGCACTGAAGCTTTCTTT. Protein product: CASGSVQVLGTEAFF.

The rearrangement joins TRBV5-6 to TRBJ1-2; possibly TRBD1 for D (5 bases). Germline V CDR1 and CDR2: SGHDT, YYEEEE. The length of the CDR3 is 13 residues. The ends were cut back, 0 bases at V and 5 bases at J, with 8 bases in the middle. The DNA for the CDR3 is TGTGCCAGCAGCTTGGGGGACTTTTATGGCTACACCTTC. This translates into CASSLGDFYGYTF. Filled out from reference TRBV5-6 and TRBJ1-2, the complete variable domain reads DAGVTQSPTHLIKTRGQQVTLRCSPKSGHDTVSWYQQALGQGPQFIFQYYEEEERQRGNFPDRFSGHQFPNYSSELNVNALLLGDSALYLCASSLGDFYGYTFGSGTRLTVV.

This clone was detected once. For the CDR3, the DNA is TGTGCCAGCAACTCCCGAGGGAGCGACAATGAGCAGTTCTTC. The encoded protein is CASNSRGSDNEQFF. The chain employs TRBV6-6 and TRBJ2-1, with a tentative D call TRBD2 (5 bases). Germline V lookup: CDR1 MNHNY, CDR2 SVGAGI (reference sequence). This CDR3 spans 14 amino acids. Trimming removed 7 bases from V and 5 bases from J, with 15 bases in between.

The genes are TRBV5-4 and TRBJ2-1, with 7 nucleotides matching TRBD2. The ends lost 1 base at V and 2 bases at J; junction bases unmatched: 3. The CDR3 is 15 residues long. The germline CDR1 and CDR2 sequences are SGHNT and YYREEE (reference sequence). CDR3 DNA sequence: TGTGCCAGCAGCTTGCGACTAGCAGCCTACAATGAGCAGTTCTTC. It encodes CASSLRLAAYNEQFF.

The chain is built from TRBV14 and TRBJ2-5, with 9 bases lining up with TRBD1. CDR1 is SGHDN, CDR2 FVKESK, per germline. The J segment lost 12 bases and the V segment lost 0 bases, leaving 2 bases of the junction unmatched. The CDR3 is 12 residues long. This chain's CDR3 is CASSQDWDREYF. In DNA form, the CDR3 reads TGTGCCAGCAGCCAAGATTGGGACAGGGAGTACTTC.

This sequence joins TRBV10-3 and TRBJ2-7; D possibly corresponds to TRBD2 (6 bases). The CDR3 totals 15 residues. Germline loops: CDR1 ENHRY, CDR2 SYGVKD. Trimming pared 2 bases from V and 4 bases from J, leaving 15 bases between. The DNA for the CDR3 is TGTGCCATCAGTGAGGCGAGACTAGGACCTTACGAGCAGTACTTC. Its translation: CAISEARLGPYEQYF.

This clone appeared once. The chain links TRBV9 to TRBJ1-3; no clear D gene. CDR1 and CDR2 (germline): SGDLS, YYNGEE. The V and J ends lost 3 bases and 0 bases respectively, with 13 bases between them. This CDR3 contains 16 residues. CDR3 protein: CASSAHVMASGNTIYF. The DNA for the CDR3 is TGTGCCAGCAGCGCCCACGTTATGGCCTCTGGAAACACCATATATTTT. Supplemented by reference TRBV9 and TRBJ1-3, the full variable domain reads DSGVTQTPKHLITATGQRVTLRCSPRSGDLSVYWYQQSLDQGLQFLIQYYNGEERAKGNILERFSAQQFPDLHSELNLSSLELGDSALYFCASSAHVMASGNTIYFGEGSWLTVV.

This sequence joins TRBV4-1 and TRBJ2-1; D might be TRBD2 (6 bases). V lost 3 bases and J lost 4, with 13 bases in between. The CDR3 runs 15 residues. Germline V gene data show CDR1 as MGHRA and CDR2 as YSYEKL. CDR3 DNA sequence: TGCGCCAGCAGCCAGAGGCTAGCGTTATACAATGAGCAGTTCTTC. This codes for CASSQRLALYNEQFF.

This clone is deemed medium-sized. CDR3 protein: CASSFSGGYSNEQFF. In nucleotides, the CDR3 is TGTGCCAGCAGCTTCTCGGGAGGTTATTCGAATGAGCAGTTCTTC. The chain uses TRBV11-3 and TRBJ2-1, with 7 bases fitting TRBD2. J gave up 7 bases and V 3 bases, and 9 bases lay outside the gene matches. Germline V gene sequence: CDR1 SGHNT, CDR2 YENEEA. The CDR3 consists of 15 residues. Full variable domain (missing parts from reference TRBV11-3 and TRBJ2-1): EAGVVQSPRYKIIEKKQPVAFWCNPISGHNTLYWYLQNLGQGPELLIRYENEEAVDDSQLPKDRFSAERLKGVDSTLKIQPAELGDSAVYLCASSFSGGYSNEQFFGPGTRLTVL.

The V call is TRBV5-1, the J call TRBJ2-1, with TRBD2 as a possible D gene (6 bases). The CDR3 covers 13 residues. The V and J ends lost 6 bases and 4 bases respectively, with 11 bases between them. The germline V gene has CDR1 SGHRS and CDR2 YFSETQ. CDR3 sequence reads: CASTGLIYNEQFF. For the CDR3, the DNA is TGCGCCAGCACGGGACTCATATACAATGAGCAGTTCTTC.

This clone has a handful of counts. The chain carries TRBV5-1 and TRBJ1-6; 7 nucleotides line up with TRBD1. The CDR3 is 15 amino acids. Germline V gene sequence: CDR1 SGHRS, CDR2 YFSETQ. V dropped 1 base and J dropped 5; count of bases not matched to a gene: 3. The CDR3 reads CASSLWDRDNSPLHF. CDR3 DNA: TGCGCCAGCAGCTTGTGGGACAGAGATAATTCACCCCTCCACTTT.

This clone appeared once. J is TRBJ2-5 and V is TRBV4-1, with D perhaps TRBD2 (6 bases). CDR1 is MGHRA, CDR2 YSYEKL, per germline. CDR3 size: 13 residues. Trimming removed 5 bases from V and 3 bases from J, with 10 bases in between. The CDR3 region has the DNA TGCGCCAGCAGCGTCCAGCGGGAAGAGACCCAGTACTTC. Encoded protein: CASSVQREETQYF.

The V gene is TRBV7-3, the J gene TRBJ2-5; 8 bases match TRBD2. This CDR3 has 14 residues. Germline assignment: CDR1 SGHTA and CDR2 FQGTGA. J gave up 4 bases and V 5 bases, and 6 bases lay outside the gene matches. The CDR3 loop reads CASSRGGSAETQYF. The CDR3 DNA reads as TGTGCCAGCAGCCGCGGGGGGTCGGCAGAGACCCAGTACTTC.

V gene TRBV11-2 combines with J gene TRBJ2-7, with 10 bases fitting TRBD2. Germline CDR1 reads SGHAT; CDR2 reads FQNNGV. The CDR3 runs to 15 residues. V shed 3 bases, J shed 5 bases, and the junction held 7 bases outside the gene matches. CDR3 amino acids: CASSLVLAGRHEQYF. As DNA, the CDR3 is TGTGCCAGCAGCTTGGTACTAGCGGGACGTCACGAGCAGTACTTC.

This clone was seen a single time. The chain uses TRBV30 and TRBJ2-5; D is possibly TRBD1 (6 bases). The germline CDR1 and CDR2 sequences are GTSNPN and SVGIG (reference sequence). The ends were cut back, 5 bases at V and 1 base at J, with 11 bases in the middle. The CDR3 is 13 residues long. The CDR3 spells CAWAQGPQETQYF. CDR3 sequence (DNA): TGTGCCTGGGCCCAGGGGCCCCAAGAGACCCAGTACTTC.

This chain joins TRBV6-5 and TRBJ2-5, with 10 bases that match TRBD1. This CDR3 has 14 residues. Germline loops: CDR1 MNHEY, CDR2 SVGAGI. J gave up 1 base and V 7 bases, and 3 bases lay outside the gene matches. CDR3 amino acids: CASKDRGGQETQYF. The CDR3 bases are TGTGCCAGCAAGGACAGGGGGGGCCAAGAGACCCAGTACTTC.

The V call is TRBV4-2, the J call TRBJ1-5; D remains unclear. Deletions cut 0 bases from V and 3 bases from J, with 15 bases between. The CDR3 is made up of 17 amino acids. Germline assignment: CDR1 LGHNA and CDR2 YNFKEQ. The CDR3 loop is CASSQEDGYGVNQPQHF. The DNA of the CDR3 is TGTGCCAGCAGCCAAGAAGACGGGTACGGGGTCAATCAGCCCCAGCATTTT.

V usage is TRBV6-5 and J usage is TRBJ2-1; the match to TRBD2 covers 7 bases. With V trimmed by 0 bases and J by 4 bases, 6 bases remained unmatched. The germline V gene has CDR1 MNHEY and CDR2 SVGAGI. CDR3 length: 16 residues. CDR3 in amino acids: CASSYSSSGIYNEQFF. The CDR3 DNA sequence: TGTGCCAGCAGTTACTCGTCGAGCGGGATTTACAATGAGCAGTTCTTC.

The chain combines TRBV30 with TRBJ2-3, with TRBD2 matching 13 bases. Germline values: CDR1 GTSNPN, CDR2 SVGIG (reference sequence). The CDR3 is made up of 13 amino acids. J lost 10 bases, V lost 3 bases, and 4 bases had no gene match. CDR3 DNA: TGTGCCTGGAGAGGACTAGCGGGAGTTGCGCAGTATTTT. Translation: CAWRGLAGVAQYF.

The rearrangement uses TRBV14 and TRBJ1-4; TRBD1 aligns across 11 bases. Germline values: CDR1 SGHDN, CDR2 FVKESK. This CDR3 contains 16 residues. Trimming removed 4 bases from V and 4 bases from J; junction bases left unmatched: 5. CDR3 DNA sequence: TGTGCCAGCAGCCCTTGGGGACAGGGGGGTAATGAAAAACTGTTTTTT. Its translation: CASSPWGQGGNEKLFF.

The chain employs TRBV19 and TRBJ2-5; TRBD1 matches 9 bases. The ends lost 6 bases at V and 5 bases at J; junction bases unmatched: 7. CDR3 size: 14 residues. Germline V gene lookup returns CDR1 LNHDA and CDR2 SQIVND (reference sequence). The CDR3, as DNA: TGTGCCAGTAGGCAGACAGGGGGTCGGGAGACCCAGTACTTC. Protein sequence: CASRQTGGRETQYF. The full variable domain, rest sourced from reference TRBV19 and TRBJ2-5, is DGGITQSPKYLFRKEGQNVTLSCEQNLNHDAMYWYRQDPGQGLRLIYYSQIVNDFQKGDIAEGYSVSREKKESFPLTVTSAQKNPTAFYLCASRQTGGRETQYFGPGTRLLVL.

The V gene is TRBV18, the J gene TRBJ1-5; 10 nucleotides align to TRBD1. This CDR3 has 16 amino acids. Germline V lookup: CDR1 KGHSH, CDR2 LQKENI. The ends lost 4 bases at V and 0 bases at J; junction bases unmatched: 3. The CDR3 DNA reads TGTGCCAGCTCACACGGGACAGGGGATAGCAATCAGCCCCAGCATTTT. Its translation: CASSHGTGDSNQPQHF. The full variable domain, rest sourced from reference TRBV18 and TRBJ1-5, is NAGVMQNPRHLVRRRGQEARLRCSPMKGHSHVYWYRQLPEEGLKFMVYLQKENIIDESGMPKERFSAEFPKEGPSILRIQQVVRGDSAAYFCASSHGTGDSNQPQHFGDGTRLSIL.

The chain is built from TRBV5-4 and TRBJ1-6; possible D gene TRBD1, 6 bases. The germline V and J ends were trimmed by 0 bases and 9 bases, with 16 bases remaining between them. Germline V gene sequence: CDR1 SGHNT, CDR2 YYREEE (reference sequence). CDR3 size: 16 residues. CDR3 sequence: CASSLAPTAGASPLHF. CDR3 coding DNA: TGTGCCAGCAGCTTGGCCCCGACGGCGGGGGCTTCACCCCTCCACTTT. The entire variable domain, with the rest obtained from reference TRBV5-4 and TRBJ1-6, is as follows: ETGVTQSPTHLIKTRGQQVTLRCSSQSGHNTVSWYQQALGQGPQFIFQYYREEENGRGNFPPRFSGLQFPNYSSELNVNALELDDSALYLCASSLAPTAGASPLHFGNGTRLTVT.

This chain connects TRBV6-5 to TRBJ1-1; 8 nucleotides line up with TRBD1. Germline trimming cut 2 bases from V and 6 bases from J; bases unmatched to any gene: 5. CDR1 MNHEY and CDR2 SVGAGI come from the germline V gene. The CDR3 totals 14 residues. In DNA form, the CDR3 reads TGTGCCAGCAGTTACGACAGGGGAAGTCCTGAAGCTTTCTTT. It codes for CASSYDRGSPEAFF.

V usage is TRBV6-5 and J usage is TRBJ2-2, with 7 nucleotides matching TRBD1. Trimming cost V 11 bases and J 3 bases; bases outside gene matches: 3. The CDR3 has 12 amino acids. Germline CDR1 reads MNHEY; CDR2 reads SVGAGI. CDR3 protein: CAGGQYTGELFF. CDR3 bases: TGTGCCGGGGGACAGTACACCGGGGAGCTGTTTTTT.